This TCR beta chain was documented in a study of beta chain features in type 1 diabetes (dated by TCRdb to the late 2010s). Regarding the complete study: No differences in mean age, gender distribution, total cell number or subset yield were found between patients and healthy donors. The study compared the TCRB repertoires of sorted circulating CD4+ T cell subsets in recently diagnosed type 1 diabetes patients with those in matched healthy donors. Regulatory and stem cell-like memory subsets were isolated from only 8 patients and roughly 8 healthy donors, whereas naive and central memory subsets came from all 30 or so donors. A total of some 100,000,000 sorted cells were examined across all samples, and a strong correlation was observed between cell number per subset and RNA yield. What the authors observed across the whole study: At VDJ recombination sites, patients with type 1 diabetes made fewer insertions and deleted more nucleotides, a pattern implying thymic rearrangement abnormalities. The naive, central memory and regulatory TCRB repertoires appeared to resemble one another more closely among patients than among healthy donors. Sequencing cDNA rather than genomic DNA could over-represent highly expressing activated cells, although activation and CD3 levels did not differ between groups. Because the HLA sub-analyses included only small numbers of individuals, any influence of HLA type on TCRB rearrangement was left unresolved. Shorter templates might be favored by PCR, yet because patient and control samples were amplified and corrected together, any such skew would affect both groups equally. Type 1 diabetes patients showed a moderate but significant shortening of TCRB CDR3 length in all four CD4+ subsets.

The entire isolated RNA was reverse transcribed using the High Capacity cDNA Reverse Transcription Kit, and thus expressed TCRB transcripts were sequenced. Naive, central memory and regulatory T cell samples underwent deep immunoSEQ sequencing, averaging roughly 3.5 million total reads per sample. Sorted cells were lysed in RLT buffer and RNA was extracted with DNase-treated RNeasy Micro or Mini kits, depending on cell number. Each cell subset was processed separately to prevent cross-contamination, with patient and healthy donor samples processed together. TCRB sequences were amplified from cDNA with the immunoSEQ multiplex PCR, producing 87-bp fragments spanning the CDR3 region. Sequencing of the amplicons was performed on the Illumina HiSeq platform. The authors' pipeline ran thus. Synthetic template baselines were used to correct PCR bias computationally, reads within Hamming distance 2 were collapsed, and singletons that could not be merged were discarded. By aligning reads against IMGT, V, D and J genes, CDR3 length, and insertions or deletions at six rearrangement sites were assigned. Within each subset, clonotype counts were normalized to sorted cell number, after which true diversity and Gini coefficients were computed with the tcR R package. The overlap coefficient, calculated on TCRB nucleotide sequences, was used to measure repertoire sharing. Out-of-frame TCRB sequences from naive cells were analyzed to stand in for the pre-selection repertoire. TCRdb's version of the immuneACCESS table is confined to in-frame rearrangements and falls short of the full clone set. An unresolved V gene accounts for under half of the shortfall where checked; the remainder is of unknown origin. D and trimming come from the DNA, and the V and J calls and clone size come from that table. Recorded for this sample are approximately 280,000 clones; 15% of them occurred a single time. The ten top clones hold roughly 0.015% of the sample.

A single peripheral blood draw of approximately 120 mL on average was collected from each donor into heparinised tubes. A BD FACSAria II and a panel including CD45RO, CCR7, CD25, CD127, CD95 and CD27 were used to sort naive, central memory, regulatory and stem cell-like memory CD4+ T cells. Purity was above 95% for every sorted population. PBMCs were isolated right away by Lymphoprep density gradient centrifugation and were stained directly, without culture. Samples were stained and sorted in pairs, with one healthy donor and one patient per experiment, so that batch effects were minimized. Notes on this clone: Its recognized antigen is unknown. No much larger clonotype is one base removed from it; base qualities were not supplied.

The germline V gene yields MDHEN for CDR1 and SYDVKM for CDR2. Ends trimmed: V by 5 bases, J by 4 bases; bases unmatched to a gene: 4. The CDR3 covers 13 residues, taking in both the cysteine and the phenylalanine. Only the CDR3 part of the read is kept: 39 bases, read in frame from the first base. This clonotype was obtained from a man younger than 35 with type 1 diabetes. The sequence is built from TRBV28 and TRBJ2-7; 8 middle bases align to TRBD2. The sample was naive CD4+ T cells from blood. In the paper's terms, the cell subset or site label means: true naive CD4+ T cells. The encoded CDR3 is CASSPGGEYEQYF. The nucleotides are TGTGCCAGCAGTCCCGGGGGGGAATACGAGCAGTACTTC.